The 25 T cell receptor beta chains reported below all come from one sample, sequenced in a study of shared clonotypes between healthy human individuals. Only in-frame clones appear in the TCRdb table, and some are missing; sequencing was by immunoSEQ multiplex PCR. The sample consists of approximately 2,300,000 clones, approximately 90% of them appearing once. Sequences were obtained from naive CD4+ T cells from PBMCs. The subset is: CD45RA+ positively selected. Receptor source: a young man in good health. Some clones in this sample may be carry-over from other donors' samples.

This clone has just one count. The rearrangement uses TRBV28 and TRBJ2-1; D may be TRBD1 or TRBD2 (5 bases each). Germline assignment: CDR1 MDHEN and CDR2 SYDVKM. V dropped 5 bases and J dropped 2 bases, with 16 bases sitting between them. The CDR3 extends over 16 amino acids. CDR3 loop: CASSLLGTLAYNEQFF. The CDR3 DNA sequence: TGTGCCAGCAGTCTGCTCGGGACCCTTGCCTACAATGAGCAGTTCTTC.

This clone was detected only a few times. This rearrangement joins TRBV2 to TRBJ2-7, with D possibly matching TRBD2 (6 bases). V gave up 7 bases and J gave up 4 bases, with 20 bases separating them. This CDR3 has 15 residues. Germline lookup yields CDR1 SNHLY and CDR2 FYNNEI. The CDR3 DNA follows: TGTGCCAGCACCGAGTTGGGGGTTGGAGGGTACGAGCAGTACTTC. It specifies CASTELGVGGYEQYF.

In this sample, this clone turned up once. J is TRBJ2-3 and V is TRBV5-1; the match to TRBD1 covers 11 bases. Trimming took 0 bases from V and 5 from J; bases not matched to a gene: 2. Germline CDR1 reads SGHRS; CDR2 reads YFSETQ. This CDR3 region has 15 residues. The CDR3 protein is CASSLGGTGGDTQYF. The CDR3 DNA is TGCGCCAGCAGCTTGGGCGGGACAGGGGGAGATACGCAGTATTTT.

V is TRBV14 and J is TRBJ2-7; D is ambiguous. This CDR3 contains 11 residues. Germline V gives CDR1 SGHDN, CDR2 FVKESK. Deletions cut 0 bases from V and 6 bases from J, with 3 bases between. The CDR3 sequence: CASSQDREQYF. Here the CDR3 DNA reads TGTGCCAGCAGCCAAGACCGCGAGCAGTACTTC.

As concerns this clone: The same CDR3 also results from other DNA sequences found in this sample. V gene TRBV18 combines with J gene TRBJ2-1; D might be TRBD1 (6 bases). Germline CDR1 reads KGHSH; CDR2 reads LQKENI. CDR3 length: 13 amino acids. V was cut by 3 bases and J by 5 bases, with 8 bases left in between. The CDR3 region is CASSPDRHNEQFF. Here the CDR3 DNA reads TGTGCCAGCTCACCCGACAGGCACAATGAGCAGTTCTTC.

V gene TRBV7-9 combines with J gene TRBJ2-1, with D hard to call. The germline V gene encodes CDR1 SEHNR and CDR2 FQNEAQ (reference sequence). The CDR3 contains 15 residues. V was cut by 5 bases and J by 4 bases, with 15 bases left in between. The CDR3 nucleotides are TGTGCCAGCAGCCACGGTTGGGCCCTTTACAATGAGCAGTTCTTC. Amino acids: CASSHGWALYNEQFF.

This clone appeared a single time. The chain carries TRBV19 and TRBJ1-2; D call uncertain. Trimming pared 5 bases from V and 2 bases from J, leaving 15 bases between. This CDR3 has 15 residues. Looked up from germline, CDR1 is LNHDA and CDR2 is SQIVND (reference sequence). The CDR3 nucleotides are TGTGCCAGTAGTTGGGCGGCATATGGGAACTATGGCTACACCTTC. It encodes CASSWAAYGNYGYTF.

This clone was seen just once. CDR3 in DNA: TGTGCCAGCAGCCCTAAACCCGGGACAGGGGGATTCTATGGCTACACCTTC. Protein sequence: CASSPKPGTGGFYGYTF. This sequence joins TRBV27 and TRBJ1-2; 11 nucleotides match TRBD1. This CDR3 contains 17 residues. Trimming took 6 bases from V and 4 from J; bases not matched to a gene: 13. In germline, CDR1 is MNHEY, CDR2 SMNVEV (reference sequence).

The CDR3 sequence is CASSKGLDNEQFF. The CDR3 nucleotides are TGTGCCAGCAGCAAGGGGCTAGACAATGAGCAGTTCTTC. The chain employs TRBV21-1 and TRBJ2-1; the DNA was not compared with TRBD1, the D call given in the table. TRBV21-1 is annotated as a pseudogene. The CDR3 runs 13 residues.

The rearrangement links TRBV6-1 to TRBJ1-1; D gene ambiguous. The V gene's germline CDR1 is MNHNS and CDR2 SASEGT. CDR3 length: 14 amino acids. Trimming took off 7 bases at V and 0 bases at J, with 12 bases between the two ends. DNA of the CDR3: TGTGCCAGCAATCGACGGACTATGAACACTGAAGCTTTCTTT. Translating it yields CASNRRTMNTEAFF.

V and J are TRBV28 and TRBJ2-5, with D maybe TRBD1 (5 bases). The germline V and J ends were trimmed by 3 bases and 4 bases, with 18 bases remaining between them. CDR1 and CDR2 from the germline V gene are MDHEN and SYDVKM. CDR3 size: 16 residues. The CDR3 protein is CASSLGPSAGPETQYF. In nucleotides, the CDR3 is TGTGCCAGCAGTTTGGGGCCGTCGGCTGGGCCAGAGACCCAGTACTTC.

The chain joins TRBV27 to TRBJ1-2; 10 nucleotides agree with TRBD1. CDR1 MNHEY and CDR2 SMNVEV come from the germline V gene (reference sequence). The CDR3 sequence is 15 residues long. The ends lost 3 bases at V and 5 bases at J; junction bases unmatched: 6. The CDR3: CASSLSTGGIYGYTF. The CDR3 DNA is TGTGCCAGCAGTTTGTCGACAGGGGGCATATATGGCTACACCTTC.

This clone was counted only a few times. The genes are TRBV7-9 and TRBJ1-5; D is perhaps TRBD1 (5 bases). Germline CDR1 is SEHNR and CDR2 is FQNEAQ (reference sequence). The length of the CDR3 is 15 residues. Deletions cut 5 bases from V and 5 bases from J, with 16 bases between. The CDR3 loop reads CASSPGGHRYQPQHF. The CDR3 region has the DNA TGTGCCAGCAGCCCAGGTGGACACCGCTATCAGCCCCAGCATTTT.

The chain employs TRBV5-1 and TRBJ2-7; 8 bases map to TRBD2. The CDR3 contains 15 residues. Trimming cost V 4 bases and J 6 bases; bases outside gene matches: 12. The germline gives CDR1 SGHRS, CDR2 YFSETQ. This chain's CDR3 is CASSATSGFLVEQYF. In DNA form, the CDR3 reads TGCGCCAGCAGCGCTACTAGCGGTTTCCTGGTCGAGCAGTACTTC.

The V call is TRBV28, the J call TRBJ1-1; a weak D match, TRBD1 (6 bases). The germline V and J ends were trimmed by 2 bases and 7 bases, with 14 bases remaining between them. The CDR3 has 14 amino acids. Germline CDR1 MDHEN, CDR2 SYDVKM. The chain's CDR3 is CASSLRGGRGEAFF. DNA for the CDR3: TGTGCCAGCAGTTTACGAGGGGGGCGCGGTGAAGCTTTCTTT.

The chain uses TRBV11-3 and TRBJ2-5; 7 bases line up with TRBD2. J lost 10 bases, V lost 0 bases, and 5 bases had no gene match. Germline V gene data show CDR1 as SGHNT and CDR2 as YENEEA. This CDR3 region has 13 residues. CDR3 residues: CASSLDPGGSQYF. CDR3 nucleotide sequence: TGTGCCAGCAGCTTAGATCCCGGCGGGAGCCAGTACTTC.

The chain employs TRBV7-9 and TRBJ2-2, with 11 nucleotides matching TRBD2. The J segment lost 1 base and the V segment lost 5 bases, leaving 6 bases of the junction unmatched. Germline V lookup: CDR1 SEHNR, CDR2 FQNEAQ (reference sequence). This CDR3 has 17 amino acids. In DNA, the CDR3 is TGTGCCAGCAGCGAAACCGGGACTAGCGGGAACACCGGGGAGCTGTTTTTT. Translated: CASSETGTSGNTGELFF.

The chain employs TRBV28 and TRBJ1-3; 9 bases fit TRBD1. Per germline, CDR1 MDHEN and CDR2 SYDVKM. The CDR3 consists of 15 residues. V was pared by 8 bases and J by 4 bases, with 9 bases of the junction left unmatched. CDR3 sequence: CASGGGTGFGNTIYF. DNA for the CDR3: TGTGCCAGCGGTGGGGGGACAGGGTTCGGAAACACCATATATTTT.

This sequence joins TRBV11-1 and TRBJ2-3; tentatively, D is TRBD1 or TRBD2 (5 bases each). Trimming pared 5 bases from V and 0 bases from J, leaving 9 bases between. CDR1 and CDR2 (germline): SGHAT, FQDESV (reference sequence). The CDR3 is 14 amino acids. CDR3 coding DNA: TGTGCCAGCAGCCGGGACGGTAGCACAGATACGCAGTATTTT. Translating gives CASSRDGSTDTQYF.

The chain joins TRBV30 to TRBJ1-6; a weak D match, TRBD1 (5 bases). The germline gives CDR1 GTSNPN, CDR2 SVGIG (reference sequence). With 0 bases removed from V and 10 bases from J, the gap between germline ends came to 10 bases. The length of the CDR3 is 13 residues. CDR3: CAWSVGTGSPLHF. For the CDR3, the DNA is TGTGCCTGGAGTGTAGGGACTGGATCACCCCTCCACTTT.

The V gene is TRBV30, the J gene TRBJ2-1, with 10 nucleotides matching TRBD2. V lost 0 bases and J lost 5; bases outside the gene matches: 7. The CDR3 consists of 16 residues. Germline-derived CDR1 and CDR2 are GTSNPN and SVGIG (reference sequence). The CDR3 loop reads CAWSVARGLADNEQFF. The DNA of the CDR3 is TGTGCCTGGAGTGTAGCAAGAGGACTAGCGGACAATGAGCAGTTCTTC.

This clone was found a few times. The rearrangement joins TRBV28 to TRBJ1-1; no reliable D call. The germline gives CDR1 MDHEN, CDR2 SYDVKM. The CDR3 contains 15 residues. Trimming removed 1 base from V and 1 base from J, with 10 bases in between. This CDR3 reads CASSLSGKWNTEAFF. The CDR3 DNA sequence: TGTGCCAGCAGTTTATCCGGGAAGTGGAACACTGAAGCTTTCTTT.

The chain recombines TRBV28 with TRBJ2-2; a possible D gene is TRBD1 (6 bases). CDR1 MDHEN and CDR2 SYDVKM come from the germline V gene. Deletions cut 6 bases from V and 0 bases from J, with 14 bases between. This CDR3 contains 16 residues. The CDR3 DNA sequence: TGTGCCAGCAGGCGTTGGGGGACACCGAACACCGGGGAGCTGTTTTTT. Protein sequence: CASRRWGTPNTGELFF.

The rearrangement links TRBV6-1 to TRBJ2-7; TRBD1 matches at 9 bases. Germline V lookup: CDR1 MNHNS, CDR2 SASEGT. J was trimmed by 3 bases and V by 5 bases; bases with no gene match: 8. The CDR3 loop spans 15 amino acids. This CDR3 reads CASSSHRQGGYEQYF. In nucleotides, the CDR3 is TGTGCCAGCAGTTCCCACCGACAGGGGGGCTACGAGCAGTACTTC.

This clone was seen once. V is TRBV7-2 and J is TRBJ2-6, with 7 nucleotides matching TRBD1. This CDR3 is 17 amino acids long. Unmatched junction bases numbered 7, after V lost 1 base and J lost 4 bases. Per germline, CDR1 SGHTA and CDR2 FQGNSA. CDR3 DNA sequence: TGTGCCAGCAGCTTAGTGGGAACAGGGGTCGGGGCCAACGTCCTGACTTTC. This codes for CASSLVGTGVGANVLTF.